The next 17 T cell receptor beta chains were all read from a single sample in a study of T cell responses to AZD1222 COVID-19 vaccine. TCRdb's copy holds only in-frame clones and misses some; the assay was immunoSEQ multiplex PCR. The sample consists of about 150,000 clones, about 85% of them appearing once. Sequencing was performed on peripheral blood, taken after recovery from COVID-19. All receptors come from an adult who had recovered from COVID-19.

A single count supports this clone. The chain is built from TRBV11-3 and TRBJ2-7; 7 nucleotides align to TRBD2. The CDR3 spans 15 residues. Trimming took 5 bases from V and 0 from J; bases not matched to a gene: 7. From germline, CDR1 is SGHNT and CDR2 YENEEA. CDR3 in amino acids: CASSPGLGHSYEQYF. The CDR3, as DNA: TGTGCCAGCAGCCCAGGACTAGGCCACTCCTACGAGCAGTACTTC.

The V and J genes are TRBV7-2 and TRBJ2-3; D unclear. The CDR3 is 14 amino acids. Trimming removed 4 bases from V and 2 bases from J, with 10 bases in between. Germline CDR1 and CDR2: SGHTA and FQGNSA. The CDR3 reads CASSSQRLTDTQYF. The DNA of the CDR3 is TGTGCCAGCAGCTCCCAACGACTCACAGATACGCAGTATTTT.

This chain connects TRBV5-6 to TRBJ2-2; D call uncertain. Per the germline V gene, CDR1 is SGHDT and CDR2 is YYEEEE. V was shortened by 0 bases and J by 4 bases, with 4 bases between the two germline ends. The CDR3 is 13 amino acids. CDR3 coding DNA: TGTGCCAGCAGCTTGGAGGGCACCGGGGAGCTGTTTTTT. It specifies CASSLEGTGELFF.

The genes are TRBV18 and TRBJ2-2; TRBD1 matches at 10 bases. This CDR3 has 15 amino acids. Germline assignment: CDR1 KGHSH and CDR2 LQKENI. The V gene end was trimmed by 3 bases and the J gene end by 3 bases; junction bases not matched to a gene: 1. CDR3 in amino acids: CASSPGTGDTGELFF. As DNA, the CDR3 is TGTGCCAGCTCACCCGGGACAGGGGACACCGGGGAGCTGTTTTTT.

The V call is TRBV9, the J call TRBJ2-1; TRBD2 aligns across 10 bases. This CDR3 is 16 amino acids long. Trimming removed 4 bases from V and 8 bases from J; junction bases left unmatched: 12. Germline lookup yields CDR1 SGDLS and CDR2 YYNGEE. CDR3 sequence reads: CASSLIAGGRGDEQFF. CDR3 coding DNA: TGTGCCAGCAGCTTAATAGCGGGAGGCCGAGGGGATGAGCAGTTCTTC.

The CDR3 DNA reads TGTGCCAGCTCACGAAAAAGACTAGCGGGAGAGACCCAGTACTTC. Its protein is CASSRKRLAGETQYF. V gene TRBV18 combines with J gene TRBJ2-5; 10 nucleotides agree with TRBD2. The CDR3 is 15 residues long. Per germline, CDR1 KGHSH and CDR2 LQKENI. The ends lost 4 bases at V and 4 bases at J; junction bases unmatched: 6. Combining the CDR3 with reference TRBV18 and TRBJ2-5 gives the whole variable domain NAGVMQNPRHLVRRRGQEARLRCSPMKGHSHVYWYRQLPEEGLKFMVYLQKENIIDESGMPKERFSAEFPKEGPSILRIQQVVRGDSAAYFCASSRKRLAGETQYFGPGTRLLVL.

The CDR3 spells CASSPTPHTIYF. The CDR3 nucleotides are TGTGCCAGCAGTCCCACACCCCACACCATATATTTT. The chain carries TRBV2 and TRBJ1-3; D remains ambiguous. The CDR3 is made up of 12 amino acids. Germline CDR1 reads SNHLY; CDR2 reads FYNNEI. V was pared by 5 bases and J by 8 bases, with 10 bases between.

The CDR3 DNA follows: TGTGCCAGCTCACGGTTAGGAACTGCATTGAACACTGAAGCTTTCTTT. This encodes CASSRLGTALNTEAFF. This chain joins TRBV18 and TRBJ1-1; no clear D. Germline CDR1 reads KGHSH; CDR2 reads LQKENI. Deletions cut 4 bases from V and 0 bases from J, with 15 bases between. CDR3 size: 16 residues.

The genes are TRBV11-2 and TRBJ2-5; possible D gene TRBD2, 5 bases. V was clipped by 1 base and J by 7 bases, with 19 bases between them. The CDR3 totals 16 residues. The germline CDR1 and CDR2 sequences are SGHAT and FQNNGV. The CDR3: CASSLVAGGLVMTQYF. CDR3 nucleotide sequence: TGTGCCAGCAGCTTAGTGGCGGGTGGCCTTGTGATGACCCAGTACTTC.

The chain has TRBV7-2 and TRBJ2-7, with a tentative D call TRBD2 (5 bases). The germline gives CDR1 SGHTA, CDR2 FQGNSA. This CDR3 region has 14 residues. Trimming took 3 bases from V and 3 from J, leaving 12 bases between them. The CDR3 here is CASSFGGTLYEQYF. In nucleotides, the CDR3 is TGTGCCAGCAGCTTCGGAGGAACCCTCTACGAGCAGTACTTC.

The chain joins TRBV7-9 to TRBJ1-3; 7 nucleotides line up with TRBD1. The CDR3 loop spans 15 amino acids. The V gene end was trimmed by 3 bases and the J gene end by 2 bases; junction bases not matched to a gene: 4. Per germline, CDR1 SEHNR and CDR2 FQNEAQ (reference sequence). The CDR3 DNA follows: TGTGCCAGCAGCTTCCTGACAGGGCCTGGAAACACCATATATTTT. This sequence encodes CASSFLTGPGNTIYF.

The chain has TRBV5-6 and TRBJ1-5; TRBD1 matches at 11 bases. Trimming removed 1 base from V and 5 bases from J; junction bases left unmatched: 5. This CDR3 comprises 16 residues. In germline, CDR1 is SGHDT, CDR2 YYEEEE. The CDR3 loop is CASSLRRTGGDQPQHF. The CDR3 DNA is TGTGCCAGCAGCTTGCGTCGGACAGGGGGCGATCAGCCCCAGCATTTT.

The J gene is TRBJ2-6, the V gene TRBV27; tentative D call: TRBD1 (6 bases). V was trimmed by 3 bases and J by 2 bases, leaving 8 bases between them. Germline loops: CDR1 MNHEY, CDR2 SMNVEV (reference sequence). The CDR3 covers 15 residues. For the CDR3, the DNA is TGTGCCAGCAGTTTGGACAGCACTGGGGCCAACGTCCTGACTTTC. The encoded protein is CASSLDSTGANVLTF.

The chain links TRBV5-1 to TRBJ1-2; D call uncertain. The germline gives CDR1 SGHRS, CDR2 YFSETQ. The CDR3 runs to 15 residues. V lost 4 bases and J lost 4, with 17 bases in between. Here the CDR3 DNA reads TGCGCCAGCAGCGTGGACCTCCCGGGCCTCTATGGCTACACCTTC. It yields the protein CASSVDLPGLYGYTF.

Here the CDR3 reads CATRGQETQYF. In nucleotides, the CDR3 is TGTGCCACCAGGGGACAAGAGACCCAGTACTTC. The gene calls are TRBV15 and TRBJ2-5; D gene unclear. V dropped 6 bases and J dropped 2 bases, with 4 bases sitting between them. CDR1 is LNHNV, CDR2 YYDKDF, per germline (reference sequence). This CDR3 region has 11 residues.

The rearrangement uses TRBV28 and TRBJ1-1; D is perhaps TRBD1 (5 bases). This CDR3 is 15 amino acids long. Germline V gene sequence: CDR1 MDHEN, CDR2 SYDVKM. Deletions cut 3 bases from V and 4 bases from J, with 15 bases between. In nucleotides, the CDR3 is TGTGCCAGCAGTTTTATCCGGGGCTCGGGCACTGAAGCTTTCTTT. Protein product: CASSFIRGSGTEAFF.

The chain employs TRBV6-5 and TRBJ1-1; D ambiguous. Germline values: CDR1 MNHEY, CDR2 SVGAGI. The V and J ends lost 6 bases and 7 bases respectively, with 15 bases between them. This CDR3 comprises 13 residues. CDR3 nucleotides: TGTGCCAGCAGCCCAAATTGGGCCTTTGAAGCTTTCTTT. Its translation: CASSPNWAFEAFF.